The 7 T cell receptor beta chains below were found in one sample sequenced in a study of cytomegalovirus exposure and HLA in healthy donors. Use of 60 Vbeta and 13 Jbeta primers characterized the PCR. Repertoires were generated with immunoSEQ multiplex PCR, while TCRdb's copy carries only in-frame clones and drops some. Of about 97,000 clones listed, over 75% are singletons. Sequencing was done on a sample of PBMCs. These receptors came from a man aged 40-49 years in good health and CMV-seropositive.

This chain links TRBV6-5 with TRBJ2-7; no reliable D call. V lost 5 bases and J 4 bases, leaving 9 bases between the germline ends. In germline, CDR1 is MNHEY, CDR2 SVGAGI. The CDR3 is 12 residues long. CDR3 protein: CASSSDRYEQYF. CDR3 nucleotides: TGTGCCAGCAGTAGCGATAGGTACGAGCAGTACTTC.

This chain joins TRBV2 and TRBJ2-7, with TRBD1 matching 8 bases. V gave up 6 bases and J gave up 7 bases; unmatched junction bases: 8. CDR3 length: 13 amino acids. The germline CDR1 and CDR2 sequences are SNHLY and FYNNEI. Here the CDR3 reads CASSAGYRGEQYF. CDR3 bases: TGTGCCAGCAGCGCGGGGTACAGGGGGGAGCAGTACTTC.

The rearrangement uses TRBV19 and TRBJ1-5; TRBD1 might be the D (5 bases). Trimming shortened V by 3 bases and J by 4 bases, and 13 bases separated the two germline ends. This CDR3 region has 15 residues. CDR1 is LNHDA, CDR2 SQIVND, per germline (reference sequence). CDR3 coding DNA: TGTGCCAGTAGTATCCCCGGACACCAGAATCAGCCCCAGCATTTT. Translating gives CASSIPGHQNQPQHF.

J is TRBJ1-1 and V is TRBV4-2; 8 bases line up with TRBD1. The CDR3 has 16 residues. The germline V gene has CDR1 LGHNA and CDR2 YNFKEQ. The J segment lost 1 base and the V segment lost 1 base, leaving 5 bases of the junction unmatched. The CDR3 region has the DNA TGTGCCAGCAGCCAAGGGACAGGGAGGGGGAACACTGAAGCTTTCTTT. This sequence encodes CASSQGTGRGNTEAFF.

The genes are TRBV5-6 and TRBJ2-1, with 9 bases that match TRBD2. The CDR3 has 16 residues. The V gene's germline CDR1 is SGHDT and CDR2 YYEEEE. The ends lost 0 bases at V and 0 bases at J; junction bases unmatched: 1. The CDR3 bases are TGTGCCAGCAGCTTGGGCGGGGGGGCCTCCTACAATGAGCAGTTCTTC. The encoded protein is CASSLGGGASYNEQFF.

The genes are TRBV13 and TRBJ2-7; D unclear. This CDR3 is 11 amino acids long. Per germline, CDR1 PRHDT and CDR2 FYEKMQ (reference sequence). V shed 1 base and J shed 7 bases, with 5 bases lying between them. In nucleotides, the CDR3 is TGTGCCAGCAGCTTAGAGAGGGAGCAGTACTTC. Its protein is CASSLEREQYF. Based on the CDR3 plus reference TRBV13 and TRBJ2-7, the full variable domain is AAGVIQSPRHLIKEKRETATLKCYPIPRHDTVYWYQQGPGQDPQFLISFYEKMQSDKGSIPDRFSAQQFSDYHSELNMSSLELGDSALYFCASSLEREQYFGPGTRLTVT.

The CDR3 spells CASSLGTGTNTGELFF. CDR3 nucleotides: TGTGCCAGCAGCTTGGGGACAGGGACAAACACCGGGGAGCTGTTTTTT. This chain links TRBV5-4 with TRBJ2-2; 8 bases fit TRBD1. Germline V lookup: CDR1 SGHNT, CDR2 YYREEE (reference sequence). V lost 0 bases and J lost 2; bases outside the gene matches: 3. The CDR3 is 16 amino acids.